A single T cell receptor (beta chain) is shown here with its context. Its antigen is undetermined. Distinct nucleotide sequences in the sample also encode this CDR3. These data are taken from a study of beta chain features in type 1 diabetes. About the study: All samples yielded some 110 million examined sorted cells. Study-level points and caveats: Compared to healthy donors, patients appeared to have naive, central memory and Treg TCRB repertoires that were more alike. Patients with Type 1 diabetes showed moderately but significantly shorter TCRB CDR3s in all four CD4+ subsets.

The sequenced template was cDNA made from the entire isolated RNA. TCRdb's table, derived via immunoSEQ multiplex PCR, lists solely in-frame clones and lacks some. The table includes some 900,000 clones, 17% detected once. CDR1 SGHTA and CDR2 FQGTGA come from the germline V gene. Losses at the gene ends were 5 bases for V and 4 bases for J; bases not matched to a gene: 9. This CDR3 comprises 16 residues. The sequencing input was naive CD4+ T cells from blood. This receptor was taken from a woman younger than 30 in good health. V gene TRBV7-3 combines with J gene TRBJ2-5, with TRBD2 matching 11 bases. The CDR3 sequence is CASSPTGTSGIETQYF. Written as DNA, the CDR3 is TGTGCCAGCAGCCCCACCGGGACTAGCGGAATAGAGACCCAGTACTTC.